These T cell receptor beta chains were read from a single sample in a study of persistence of HIV-infected CD4 T cells. This table comes from immunoSEQ multiplex PCR, and its TCRdb copy is limited to in-frame clones, with some not included. The sample shows approximately 45,000 clones, about 87% of them seen only once. Their antigens remain unidentified. The sequencing used CD4+ T cells sorted from PBMCs after roughly 18-hour stimulation, collected from a patient who received antiretroviral therapy. These receptor sequences come from an adult woman with HIV who was CMV-seropositive. Both conserved end residues are trimmed from each CDR3. The listing skips clone size in some rows; elsewhere it reads once, few, many or a size class.

v_call | clone_size | cdr3_aa
TRBV5-1 | - | ASSFSSGTGGNTIY
TRBV5-4 | - | ASSLGLVESSGANVLT
TRBV3-1/TRBV3-2 | - | ASSQRQTVTEAF
TRBV19 | - | ASSKVSLGSYEQY
TRBV5-1 | - | ASSSGSPLGGELF
TRBV7-3 | - | ASSSPGATYGYT
TRBV18 | - | ASSPPAGTSYEQY
TRBV9 | - | ASSPRPGLAGETYEQY
TRBV20-1 | - | SAPLGDTQY
TRBV6-5 | - | ASRLSGTNQPQH
TRBV6-5 | - | ATLRASLLYEQY
TRBV28 | - | ASSIPQGGRDQPQH
TRBV28 | - | ASSFLTRGDQPQH
TRBV25-1 | - | ASSRWADTQY
TRBV7-8 | once | ASSLTGGNQPQH
TRBV18 | - | ASSETFSNTEAF
TRBV7-8 | - | ASSPQKAGNTEAF
TRBV6-6 | once | ASSRRQGSSYEQY
TRBV7-2 | - | ASSLAGTWNTIY
TRBV27 | - | ASSLPERGIKINEQF
TRBV7-2 | - | ASSLGPGNTEAF
TRBV6-1 | - | ASSEAYLQGTYGYT
TRBV27 | - | ASLGQGSYNEQF
TRBV20-1 | once | SASDSPSPNQPQH
TRBV28 | - | ASGPGISRGGYT
TRBV12-3/TRBV12-4 | - | ASSLARFYEQY
TRBV5-4 | - | ASSSVGYAGEAF
TRBV2 | - | ASSEQGQGADTQY
TRBV5-1 | once | ASSRTGTTYEQF
TRBV7-8 | - | ASSLPGQYAEAF
TRBV5-6 | - | ASGGYNYGYT
TRBV18 | - | ASSPAHSGANVLT
TRBV7-2 | - | ASNLAGGATDTQY
TRBV19 | - | AAAERDSTYNEQF
TRBV15 | - | ATSRDRQENAYYGYT
TRBV18 | - | ASSPSTGQINEKLF
TRBV7-2 | - | ASSLSMGANTEAF
TRBV27 | - | ASSLRRGDNSPLH
TRBV5-4 | - | ASSLDSLPYNEQF
TRBV18 | - | ASSDRGEAF
TRBV24-1 | - | ATSAVGVNQPQH
TRBV5-5 | - | ASSLWGNPEKLF
TRBV6-4 | - | ASSEPTRVFEKLF
TRBV15 | - | ATSRAPGTGDTGELF
TRBV6-6 | - | ASSYSGSDSPLH
TRBV19 | - | ASSLSGTTHNQPQH
TRBV5-4 | - | ASSSGQGNSPLH
TRBV2 | once | ASSEGTGYSPLH
TRBV5-5 | - | ASSLVWTSGSPPYEQY
TRBV10-3 | - | AISDPGKSNQPQH
TRBV2 | - | ASSVGLAATDTQY
TRBV5-8 | - | ASSLGQGARNQPQH